One sample yielded the 20 T cell receptor beta chains listed below, sequenced in a study of immune evolution from preneoplasia to lung adenocarcinoma. Clones were read by immunoSEQ multiplex PCR, and TCRdb kept only the in-frame ones, dropping some. The sample has several thousand clones, more than 75% seen once. Sequencing was done on a sample of FFPE minimally invasive lung adenocarcinoma tissue. The source is an older donor with lung adenocarcinoma.

The J gene is TRBJ2-3, the V gene TRBV6-6; perhaps TRBD2 as D (5 bases). CDR1 is MNHNY and CDR2 is SVGAGI in the germline V gene (reference sequence). The CDR3 has 11 amino acids. Trimming removed 6 bases from V and 8 bases from J, with 9 bases in between. The CDR3, as DNA: TGTGCCAGCAGAAGGGAGTTTACGCAGTATTTT. Protein: CASRREFTQYF.

The chain uses TRBV18 and TRBJ2-7; D is tentatively TRBD1 or TRBD2 (5 bases each). The CDR3 has 13 amino acids. Germline V gene sequence: CDR1 KGHSH, CDR2 LQKENI. The germline V and J ends were trimmed by 3 bases and 1 base, with 7 bases remaining between them. CDR3 in amino acids: CASSPGTSYEQYF. CDR3 in DNA: TGTGCCAGCTCACCGGGGACGTCCTACGAGCAGTACTTC. Combining the CDR3 with reference TRBV18 and TRBJ2-7 gives the whole variable domain NAGVMQNPRHLVRRRGQEARLRCSPMKGHSHVYWYRQLPEEGLKFMVYLQKENIIDESGMPKERFSAEFPKEGPSILRIQQVVRGDSAAYFCASSPGTSYEQYFGPGTRLTVT.

The chain joins TRBV28 to TRBJ2-1; TRBD1 aligns across 10 bases. This CDR3 comprises 15 residues. The germline V gene has CDR1 MDHEN and CDR2 SYDVKM. Losses at the gene ends were 5 bases for V and 6 bases for J; bases not matched to a gene: 7. Here the CDR3 reads CASSPPGTGVNEQFF. The CDR3 coding sequence is TGTGCCAGCAGTCCCCCCGGGACAGGGGTCAATGAGCAGTTCTTC.

V gene TRBV4-1 combines with J gene TRBJ1-4; D gene unclear. Germline values: CDR1 MGHRA, CDR2 YSYEKL. The ends were cut back, 3 bases at V and 7 bases at J, with 18 bases in the middle. The CDR3 totals 16 residues. The CDR3 spells CASSHPGPTLGEKLFF. Here the CDR3 DNA reads TGCGCCAGCAGCCACCCCGGACCCACTCTGGGTGAAAAACTGTTTTTT.

This clone was counted only a few times. This sequence joins TRBV10-2 and TRBJ1-3; 7 bases agree with TRBD1. CDR3 length: 15 residues. The germline CDR1 and CDR2 sequences are WSHSY and SAAADI. V lost 3 bases and J lost 4; bases outside the gene matches: 6. CDR3 in DNA: TGCGCCAGCAGTGAATTGACAGGGACCGGAAACACCATATATTTT. Residues: CASSELTGTGNTIYF.

The CDR3 DNA is TGTGCCAGCAGCCCAACCCAGGGGGGCAATGAGCAGTTCTTC. Translating it yields CASSPTQGGNEQFF. V gene TRBV5-6 combines with J gene TRBJ2-1, with D maybe TRBD1 (7 bases). CDR3 length: 14 amino acids. CDR1 and CDR2 (germline): SGHDT, YYEEEE. V lost 4 bases and J 6 bases, leaving 14 bases between the germline ends.

The V and J genes are TRBV28 and TRBJ1-5, with unresolved D. Germline V gene lookup returns CDR1 MDHEN and CDR2 SYDVKM. V lost 6 bases and J lost 0, with 9 bases in between. This CDR3 is 14 amino acids long. The CDR3 coding sequence is TGTGCCAGCAGGATTCGCCATAGCAATCAGCCCCAGCATTTT. It translates to CASRIRHSNQPQHF.

The chain carries TRBV15 and TRBJ2-1; D remains unclear. Germline values: CDR1 LNHNV, CDR2 YYDKDF (reference sequence). V lost 0 bases and J lost 3, with 15 bases in between. The length of the CDR3 is 17 residues. This CDR3 reads CATSRDLIQAVYNEQFF. CDR3 sequence (DNA): TGTGCCACCAGCAGAGATCTTATTCAGGCAGTCTACAATGAGCAGTTCTTC.

The rearrangement links TRBV14 to TRBJ2-3, with no clear D. Germline lookup yields CDR1 SGHDN and CDR2 FVKESK. Trimming left V 4 bases short and J 2 bases short, with 10 bases between. The CDR3 contains 14 residues. The CDR3 protein is CASSPGWATDTQYF. The CDR3 DNA sequence: TGTGCCAGCAGCCCCGGATGGGCCACAGATACGCAGTATTTT.

V gene TRBV29-1 combines with J gene TRBJ2-1; 9 nucleotides align to TRBD2. The CDR3 has 15 amino acids. From germline, CDR1 is SQVTM and CDR2 ANQGSEA. J gave up 5 bases and V 5 bases, and 10 bases lay outside the gene matches. Here the CDR3 DNA reads TGCAGCGTTCCTGCGGGGGGGGCCAGGGACAATGAGCAGTTCTTC. The encoded protein is CSVPAGGARDNEQFF.

CDR3 sequence reads: CASRRAGTASYEQYF. CDR3 bases: TGTGCCAGCAGGCGTGCCGGGACAGCCTCCTACGAGCAGTACTTC. The rearrangement links TRBV5-4 to TRBJ2-5, with 7 nucleotides matching TRBD1. The DNA end favors TRBJ2-7, so the J call may be wrong. There are 15 residues in the CDR3. Germline V gene sequence: CDR1 SGHNT, CDR2 YYREEE (reference sequence).

This clone was seen only once. This chain connects TRBV30 to TRBJ1-1, with D perhaps matching TRBD1 (5 bases). The germline V and J ends were trimmed by 3 bases and 4 bases, with 6 bases remaining between them. Germline assignment: CDR1 GTSNPN and CDR2 SVGIG (reference sequence). This CDR3 spans 11 amino acids. The CDR3 is CAWRDSTEAFF. The CDR3 nucleotides read TGTGCCTGGAGAGACAGCACTGAAGCTTTCTTT.

The V gene is TRBV6-1, the J gene TRBJ1-2; TRBD1 agrees at 9 bases. Germline V gives CDR1 MNHNS, CDR2 SASEGT. Trimming removed 8 bases from V and 3 bases from J; junction bases left unmatched: 10. CDR3 length equals 15 residues. The CDR3 DNA is TGTGCCAGCCAACCGGGGGACAGGGATCACTATGGCTACACCTTC. As protein: CASQPGDRDHYGYTF.

In its sample, this clone was seen once. The rearrangement joins TRBV6-1 to TRBJ2-1, with D hard to call. The V and J ends lost 6 bases and 5 bases respectively, with 11 bases between them. This CDR3 comprises 13 residues. Germline CDR1 is MNHNS and CDR2 is SASEGT. CDR3 amino acids: CASSPRWDNEQFF. CDR3 DNA sequence: TGTGCCAGCAGCCCGAGGTGGGACAATGAGCAGTTCTTC.

This chain uses TRBV6-6 with TRBJ2-7, with TRBD1 matching over 8 bases. Losses at the gene ends were 7 bases for V and 7 bases for J; bases not matched to a gene: 12. CDR3 length equals 14 residues. From germline, CDR1 is MNHNY and CDR2 SVGAGI (reference sequence). The CDR3 sequence: CASTLADRDREQYF. CDR3 sequence (DNA): TGTGCCAGCACCTTAGCGGACAGGGACCGGGAGCAGTACTTC.

V is TRBV6-6 and J is TRBJ1-2; D is possibly TRBD1 (6 bases). CDR3 length: 14 residues. Per the germline V gene, CDR1 is MNHNY and CDR2 is SVGAGI (reference sequence). With 7 bases removed from V and 5 bases from J, the gap between germline ends came to 17 bases. DNA of the CDR3: TGTGCCAGCACGACTCACAGGGTGGGGTATGGCTACACCTTC. Its translation: CASTTHRVGYGYTF.

The chain employs TRBV5-1 and TRBJ1-1; D is possibly TRBD1 (5 bases). Looked up from germline, CDR1 is SGHRS and CDR2 is YFSETQ. This CDR3 comprises 13 residues. The V end lost 4 bases, the J end lost 0 bases, and 7 bases lay between the germline ends. The CDR3 loop reads CASSGAMNTEAFF. The DNA of the CDR3 is TGCGCCAGCAGCGGGGCCATGAACACTGAAGCTTTCTTT.

The rearrangement uses TRBV6-1 and TRBJ2-1; perhaps TRBD1 as D (6 bases). Trimming removed 0 bases at V and 9 bases at J, with 12 bases between. From germline, CDR1 is MNHNS and CDR2 SASEGT. CDR3 length equals 14 residues. CDR3 in amino acids: CASSEARGIGEQFF. The CDR3 DNA follows: TGTGCCAGCAGTGAAGCTAGGGGGATAGGTGAGCAGTTCTTC.

This clone was seen a few times. This sequence joins TRBV28 and TRBJ2-3; 8 bases line up with TRBD2. CDR1 is MDHEN and CDR2 is SYDVKM in the germline V gene. The V gene end was trimmed by 6 bases and the J gene end by 0 bases; junction bases not matched to a gene: 2. The CDR3 runs 14 residues. CDR3 in amino acids: CASRPSGSTDTQYF. The DNA for the CDR3 is TGTGCCAGCAGGCCTAGCGGGAGCACAGATACGCAGTATTTT.

The chain employs TRBV5-1 and TRBJ2-2; 8 nucleotides match TRBD2. The CDR3 is 16 amino acids. Per the germline V gene, CDR1 is SGHRS and CDR2 is YFSETQ. V shed 1 base, J shed 3 bases, and the junction held 5 bases outside the gene matches. The CDR3, as DNA: TGCGCCAGCAGCTTGCCCGGGAGGGATTACACCGGGGAGCTGTTTTTT. Protein sequence: CASSLPGRDYTGELFF. Drawing the rest from reference TRBV5-1 and TRBJ2-2, the complete variable domain is KAGVTQTPRYLIKTRGQQVTLSCSPISGHRSVSWYQQTPGQGLQFLFEYFSETQRNKGNFPGRFSGRQFSNSRSEMNVSTLELGDSALYLCASSLPGRDYTGELFFGEGSRLTVL.